Below are 21 T cell receptor beta chains sequenced from a single sample in a study of neurological immune-mediated disorders. TCRdb itself ran the 5' RACE reads through MiXCR, one entry per CDR3 protein. The sample yields tens of thousands of distinct CDR3 sequences, about 6% seen once. The sample consisted of CD4+ T cells from blood. All receptors come from a woman in her thirties or forties in good health.

There are many counts of this clonotype. V and J are TRBV7-2 and TRBJ2-7, with TRBD1 matching over 8 bases. The germline V gene encodes CDR1 SGHTA and CDR2 FQGNSA. The J segment lost 4 bases and the V segment lost 8 bases, leaving 13 bases of the junction unmatched. CDR3 length equals 15 residues. The CDR3 sequence is CASYLDRGEIYEQYF. The CDR3 DNA is TGTGCCAGCTACCTCGACAGGGGAGAAATTTACGAGCAGTACTTC.

This clonotype was observed many times. The V and J genes are TRBV20-1 and TRBJ2-5, with D maybe TRBD2 (8 bases). The CDR3 consists of 16 residues. V shed 4 bases and J shed 5 bases, with 23 bases lying between them. Germline V gives CDR1 DFQATT, CDR2 SNEGSKA (reference sequence). CDR3 residues: CSAKGAPGLGGETQYF. The DNA for the CDR3 is TGCAGTGCTAAAGGAGCTCCGGGACTAGGGGGCGAGACCCAGTACTTC.

This clonotype appeared many times. This chain joins TRBV27 and TRBJ2-7, with 8 bases that match TRBD2. V shed 1 base, J shed 4 bases, and the junction held 6 bases outside the gene matches. This CDR3 spans 15 amino acids. CDR1 and CDR2 from the germline V gene are MNHEY and SMNVEV (reference sequence). The CDR3, as DNA: TGTGCCAGCAGTTTATTCCCGGGAGGGCCGTACGAGCAGTACTTC. It translates to CASSLFPGGPYEQYF.

This chain links TRBV14 with TRBJ2-1, with a tentative D call TRBD2 (6 bases). V shed 5 bases and J shed 6 bases, with 17 bases lying between them. The germline V gene encodes CDR1 SGHDN and CDR2 FVKESK. The CDR3 runs to 15 residues. The DNA of the CDR3 is TGTGCCAGCAGCTCCAAAACTAGCATTCGCAATGAGCAGTTCTTC. Its protein is CASSSKTSIRNEQFF.

This clonotype was seen repeatedly, ten times or more. The V and J genes are TRBV29-1 and TRBJ1-2; TRBD1 is a possible D gene (5 bases). Between the trimmed V and J ends, which lost 4 bases and 0 bases, there was a span of 6 bases. The length of the CDR3 is 12 residues. Germline V gene data show CDR1 as SQVTM and CDR2 as ANQGSEA. The CDR3, as DNA: TGCAGCGTTGTGACAGCTAACTATGGCTACACCTTC. Translated, it gives CSVVTANYGYTF.

This clonotype has ten or more counts. The V and J genes are TRBV4-3 and TRBJ2-5, with a tentative D call TRBD1 (6 bases). The CDR3 runs to 14 residues. The V end was cut by 0 bases, the J end by 4 bases, with 9 bases between. CDR1 LGHNA and CDR2 YSLEER come from the germline V gene. DNA of the CDR3: TGCGCCAGCAGCCAAGACACAGGGTTAGAGACCCAGTACTTC. It codes for CASSQDTGLETQYF.

In its sample, this clonotype was seen many times. The chain links TRBV18 to TRBJ2-7; TRBD1 might be the D (6 bases). CDR1 is KGHSH and CDR2 is LQKENI in the germline V gene. Trimming pared 4 bases from V and 4 bases from J, leaving 14 bases between. The CDR3 loop spans 14 amino acids. CDR3 sequence: CASSQAGDQYEQYF. The CDR3 DNA is TGTGCCAGCTCACAGGCAGGGGACCAGTACGAGCAGTACTTC.

The J gene is TRBJ2-3, the V gene TRBV7-8, with D maybe TRBD2 (5 bases). The germline V and J ends were trimmed by 2 bases and 6 bases, with 9 bases remaining between them. CDR3 size: 13 residues. Germline CDR1 and CDR2: SGHVS and FQNEAQ. CDR3 bases: TGTGCCAGCAGCTTACAGGAGGAGGATACGCAGTATTTT. Translating gives CASSLQEEDTQYF.

This clonotype showed up many times. The chain couples TRBV7-2 to TRBJ1-2; D is ambiguous. Per the germline V gene, CDR1 is SGHTA and CDR2 is FQGNSA. V was shortened by 3 bases and J by 0 bases, with 8 bases between the two germline ends. This CDR3 contains 14 residues. The CDR3 protein is CASSLTSTNYGYTF. CDR3 sequence (DNA): TGTGCCAGCAGCTTGACCTCTACTAACTATGGCTACACCTTC.

This clonotype occurred many times. The chain has TRBV5-1 and TRBJ1-3, with 9 bases matching TRBD1. Germline trimming cut 0 bases from V and 5 bases from J; bases unmatched to any gene: 6. The CDR3 sequence is 16 residues long. Germline loops: CDR1 SGHRS, CDR2 YFSETQ. DNA of the CDR3: TGCGCCAGCAGCTTGGGAACCGGGACAGGGAGAAACACCATATATTTT. This sequence encodes CASSLGTGTGRNTIYF.

This clonotype was observed many times. V usage is TRBV9 and J usage is TRBJ2-7; possible D gene TRBD2, 7 bases. This CDR3 contains 15 residues. Per the germline V gene, CDR1 is SGDLS and CDR2 is YYNGEE. V lost 1 base and J lost 2, with 13 bases in between. CDR3 coding DNA: TGTGCCAGCAGCGTAAGCGGGACAAGCCCCTACGAGCAGTACTTC. Amino acids: CASSVSGTSPYEQYF.

This clonotype was seen only a few times. The chain joins TRBV3-1 to TRBJ2-2; 14 nucleotides match TRBD2. The CDR3 covers 19 residues. V gave up 7 bases and J gave up 3 bases; unmatched junction bases: 13. Germline V CDR1 and CDR2: LGHDT, YNNKEL (reference sequence). For the CDR3, the DNA is TGTGCCAGCACTCGACGTACCGGGACTAGCGGGAGTTACACCGGGGAGCTGTTTTTT. It encodes CASTRRTGTSGSYTGELFF.

V usage is TRBV18 and J usage is TRBJ2-5, with no clear D. The V end lost 4 bases, the J end lost 8 bases, and 17 bases lay between the germline ends. CDR1 and CDR2 from the germline V gene are KGHSH and LQKENI. This CDR3 region has 14 residues. CDR3 in amino acids: CASSLKKDVSTQYF. CDR3 in DNA: TGTGCCAGCTCACTCAAGAAGGACGTATCTACCCAGTACTTC.

This clonotype was recorded at least ten times. V usage is TRBV5-5 and J usage is TRBJ2-1, with 8 bases aligning to TRBD1. The length of the CDR3 is 15 residues. Per the germline V gene, CDR1 is SGHKS and CDR2 is YYEKEE (reference sequence). With V trimmed by 1 base and J by 4 bases, 4 bases remained unmatched. This CDR3 reads CASSLTGTGYNEQFF. The CDR3 coding sequence is TGTGCCAGCAGCTTGACCGGGACAGGATACAATGAGCAGTTCTTC.

The table lists this clonotype with many counts. This chain links TRBV5-1 with TRBJ1-2; D perhaps matches TRBD1 (5 bases). The CDR3 is made up of 12 amino acids. Trimming removed 4 bases from V and 8 bases from J, with 12 bases in between. Germline CDR1 is SGHRS and CDR2 is YFSETQ. DNA for the CDR3: TGCGCCAGCAGCCTGACAGTTGACGGCTACACCTTC. Residues: CASSLTVDGYTF.

This clonotype was detected many times. This chain joins TRBV3-1 and TRBJ2-7; D ambiguous. The germline V and J ends were trimmed by 5 bases and 0 bases, with 11 bases remaining between them. The CDR3 covers 14 residues. Germline V lookup: CDR1 LGHDT, CDR2 YNNKEL (reference sequence). CDR3 sequence: CASSALPDSYEQYF. The CDR3 nucleotides read TGTGCCAGCAGCGCCCTACCTGACTCCTACGAGCAGTACTTC.

This clonotype was observed many times. The chain is built from TRBV5-1 and TRBJ2-5, with D perhaps matching TRBD2 (5 bases). V was trimmed by 4 bases and J by 4 bases, leaving 17 bases between them. The CDR3 is 15 residues long. The V gene's germline CDR1 is SGHRS and CDR2 YFSETQ. CDR3 sequence (DNA): TGCGCCAGCAGCCCTGCCTCGCTGGACTCAGAGACCCAGTACTTC. This sequence encodes CASSPASLDSETQYF.

This clonotype has at least ten counts. The chain couples TRBV5-1 to TRBJ1-5; 7 bases map to TRBD1. V shed 1 base, J shed 5 bases, and the junction held 0 bases outside the gene matches. CDR3 length: 13 amino acids. Germline CDR1 reads SGHRS; CDR2 reads YFSETQ. The CDR3 DNA reads TGCGCCAGCAGCTTGACAGGGGATCAGCCCCAGCATTTT. Residues: CASSLTGDQPQHF.

The sample holds many counts of this clonotype. This chain links TRBV5-1 with TRBJ2-7; unclear D gene. The V end was cut by 3 bases, the J end by 0 bases, with 7 bases between. The CDR3 runs 13 residues. Germline V gene data show CDR1 as SGHRS and CDR2 as YFSETQ. The CDR3: CASSYGDSYEQYF. The DNA for the CDR3 is TGCGCCAGCAGCTATGGTGACTCCTACGAGCAGTACTTC. Drawing the rest from reference TRBV5-1 and TRBJ2-7, the complete variable domain is KAGVTQTPRYLIKTRGQQVTLSCSPISGHRSVSWYQQTPGQGLQFLFEYFSETQRNKGNFPGRFSGRQFSNSRSEMNVSTLELGDSALYLCASSYGDSYEQYFGPGTRLTVT.

This clonotype was picked up many times. The gene calls are TRBV4-1 and TRBJ1-5, with a possible D match to TRBD1 (5 bases). The CDR3 is made up of 16 amino acids. In germline, CDR1 is MGHRA, CDR2 YSYEKL. Trimming stripped 1 base from V and 4 bases from J, with 14 bases between. The CDR3 region has the DNA TGCGCCAGCAGCCAAGGGGGAGTCGGGGGAAATCAGCCCCAGCATTTT. It specifies CASSQGGVGGNQPQHF.

This clonotype occurred many times. The chain links TRBV21-1 to TRBJ2-7; the DNA was not compared with TRBD1, the D call given in the table. TRBV21-1 has pseudogene status. This CDR3 has 15 residues. The CDR3 sequence is CASRYKGTGVSEQYF. CDR3 bases: TGTGCCAGCCGATATAAAGGGACAGGGGTTTCCGAGCAGTACTTC.